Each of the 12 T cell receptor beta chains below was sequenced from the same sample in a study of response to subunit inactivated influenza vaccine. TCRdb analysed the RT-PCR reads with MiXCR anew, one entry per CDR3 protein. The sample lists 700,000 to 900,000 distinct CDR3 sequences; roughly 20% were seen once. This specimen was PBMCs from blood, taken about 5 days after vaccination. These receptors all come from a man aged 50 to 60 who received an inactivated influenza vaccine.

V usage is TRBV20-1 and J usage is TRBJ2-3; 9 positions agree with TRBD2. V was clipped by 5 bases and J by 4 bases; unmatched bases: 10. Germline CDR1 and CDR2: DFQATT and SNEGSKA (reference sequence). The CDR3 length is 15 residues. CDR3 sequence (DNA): TGCAGTGCTTATATTAGCGGGAGATTCGCAGATACGCAGTATTTT. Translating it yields CSAYISGRFADTQYF.

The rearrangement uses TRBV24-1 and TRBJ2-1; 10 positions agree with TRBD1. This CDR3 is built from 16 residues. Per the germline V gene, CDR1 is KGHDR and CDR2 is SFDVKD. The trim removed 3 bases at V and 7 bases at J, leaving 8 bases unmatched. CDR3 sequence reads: CATSDVSGTGVNEQFF. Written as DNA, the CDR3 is TGTGCCACCAGTGATGTATCCGGGACAGGGGTGAATGAGCAGTTCTTC.

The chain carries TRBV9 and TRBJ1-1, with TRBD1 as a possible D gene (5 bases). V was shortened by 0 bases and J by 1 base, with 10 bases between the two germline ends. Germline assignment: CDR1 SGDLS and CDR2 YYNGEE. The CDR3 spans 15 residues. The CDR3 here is CASSVVAGPNTEAFF. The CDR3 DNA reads TGTGCCAGCAGCGTAGTGGCAGGGCCGAACACTGAAGCTTTCTTT.

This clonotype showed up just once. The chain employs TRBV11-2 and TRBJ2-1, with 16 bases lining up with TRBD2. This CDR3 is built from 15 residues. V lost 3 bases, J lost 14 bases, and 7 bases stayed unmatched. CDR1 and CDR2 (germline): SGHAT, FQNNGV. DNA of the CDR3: TGTGCCAGCAGCTTGGGGGGGACTAGCGGGAGGGTCGAGTTCTTC. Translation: CASSLGGTSGRVEFF.

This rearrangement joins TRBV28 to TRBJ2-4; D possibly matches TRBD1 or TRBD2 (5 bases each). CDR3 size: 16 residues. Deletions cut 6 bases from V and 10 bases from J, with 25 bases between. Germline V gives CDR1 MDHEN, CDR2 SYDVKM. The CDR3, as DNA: TGTGCCAGCAGCCCCCTGTGGTCTGGGGGAAGTCGGATTCAGTACTTC. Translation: CASSPLWSGGSRIQYF.

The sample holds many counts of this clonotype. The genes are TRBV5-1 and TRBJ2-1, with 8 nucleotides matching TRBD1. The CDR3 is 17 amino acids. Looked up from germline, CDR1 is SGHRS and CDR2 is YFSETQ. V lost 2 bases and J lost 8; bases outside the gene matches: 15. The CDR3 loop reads CASSLLPGGATTDEQFF. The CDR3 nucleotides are TGCGCCAGCAGCTTACTTCCAGGGGGCGCAACGACGGATGAGCAGTTCTTC.

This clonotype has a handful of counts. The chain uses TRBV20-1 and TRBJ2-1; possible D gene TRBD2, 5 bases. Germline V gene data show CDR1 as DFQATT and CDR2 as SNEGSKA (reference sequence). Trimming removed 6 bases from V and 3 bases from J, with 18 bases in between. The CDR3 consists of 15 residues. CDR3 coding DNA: TGCAGTGCCACAACGGCGGGTTTGCTCTACAATGAGCAGTTCTTC. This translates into CSATTAGLLYNEQFF.

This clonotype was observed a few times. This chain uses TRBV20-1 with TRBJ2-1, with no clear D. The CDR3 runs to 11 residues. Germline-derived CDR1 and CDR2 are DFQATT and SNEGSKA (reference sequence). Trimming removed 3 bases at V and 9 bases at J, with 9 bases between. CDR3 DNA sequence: TGCAGTGCTAGCCCGAGCTTTGAGCAGTTCTTC. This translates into CSASPSFEQFF.

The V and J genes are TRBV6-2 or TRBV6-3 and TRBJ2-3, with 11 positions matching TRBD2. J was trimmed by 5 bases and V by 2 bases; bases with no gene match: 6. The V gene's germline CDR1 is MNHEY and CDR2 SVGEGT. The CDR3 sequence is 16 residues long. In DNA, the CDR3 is TGTGCCAGCAGTTACATGCCTAGCGGGGGGAAAGATACGCAGTATTTT. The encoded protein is CASSYMPSGGKDTQYF.

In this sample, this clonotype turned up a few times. CDR3 in amino acids: CASSLLPGLEKLFF. CDR3 DNA: TGTGCCAGCAGCTTATTGCCAGGGCTGGAAAAACTGTTTTTT. The chain links TRBV7-2 to TRBJ1-4, with D possibly matching TRBD1 (5 bases). Germline V gives CDR1 SGHTA, CDR2 FQGNSA. The V gene lost 2 bases and the J gene lost 8 bases, with 12 bases spanning the gap. This CDR3 spans 14 amino acids.

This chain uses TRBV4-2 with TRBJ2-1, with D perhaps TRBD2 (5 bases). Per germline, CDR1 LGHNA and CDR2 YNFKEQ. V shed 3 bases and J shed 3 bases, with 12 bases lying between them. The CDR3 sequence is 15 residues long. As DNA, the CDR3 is TGTGCCAGCAGCCAGGCCGAGGGTTTCTACAATGAGCAGTTCTTC. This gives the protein CASSQAEGFYNEQFF.

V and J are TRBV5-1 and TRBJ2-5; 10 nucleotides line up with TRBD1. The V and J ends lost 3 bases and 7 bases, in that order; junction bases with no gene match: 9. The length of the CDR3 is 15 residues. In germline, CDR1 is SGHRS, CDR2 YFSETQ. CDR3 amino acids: CASSWGQGTTGTQYF. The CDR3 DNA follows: TGCGCCAGCAGCTGGGGACAGGGGACAACCGGGACCCAGTACTTC.